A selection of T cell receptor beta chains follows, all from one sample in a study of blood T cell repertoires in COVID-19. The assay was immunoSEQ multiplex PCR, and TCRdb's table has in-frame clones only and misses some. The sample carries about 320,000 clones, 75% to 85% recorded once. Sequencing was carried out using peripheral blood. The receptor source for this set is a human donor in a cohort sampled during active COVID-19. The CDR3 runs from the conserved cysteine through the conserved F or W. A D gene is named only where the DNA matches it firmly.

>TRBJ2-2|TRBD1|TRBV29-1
TGCAGCGCATACCGGGACAGGCCCAACACCGGGGAGCTGTTTTTT
CSAYRDRPNTGELFF
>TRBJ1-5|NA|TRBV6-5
TGTGCCAGCAGTTACTCGAGACAGAACAATCAGCCCCAGCATTTT
CASSYSRQNNQPQHF
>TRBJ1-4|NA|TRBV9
TGTGCCAGCAGCGCCGGGGGGCTGAATGAAAAACTGTTTTTT
CASSAGGLNEKLFF
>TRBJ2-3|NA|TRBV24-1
TGTGCCACCAGTGATTTCGCTACCTCTAGCACAGATACGCAGTATTTT
CATSDFATSSTDTQYF
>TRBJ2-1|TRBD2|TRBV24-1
TGTGCCACTTCGGAGGGGGTAGCGGGGGGCGTTTTCAATGAGCAGTTCTTC
CATSEGVAGGVFNEQFF
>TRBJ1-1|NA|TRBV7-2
TGTGCCAGCAGCTTACCTACGGCAGGCACTGAAGCTTTCTTT
CASSLPTAGTEAFF
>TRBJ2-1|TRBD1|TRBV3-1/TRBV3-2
TGTGCCAGCAGCCGACTCCCCCGGGACAGGTGGAACAATGAGCAGTTCTTC
CASSRLPRDRWNNEQFF
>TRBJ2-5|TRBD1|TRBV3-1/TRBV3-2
TGTGCCAGCAGCCATAGGGGGCAGGGGACCCAGTACTTC
CASSHRGQGTQYF
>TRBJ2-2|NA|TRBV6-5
TGTGCCAGCAGTCCAGGGGTTATGAACACCGGGGAGCTGTTTTTT
CASSPGVMNTGELFF
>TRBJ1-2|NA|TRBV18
TGTGCCAGCTCGTCGGACAGAAACTATGGCTACACCTTC
CASSSDRNYGYTF
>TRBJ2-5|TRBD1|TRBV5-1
TGCGCCAGCAGCTCCATCCCGACAGGGGAGACCCAGTACTTC
CASSSIPTGETQYF
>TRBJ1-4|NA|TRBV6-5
TGTGCCAGCAGTTATTACCAGACAGGAGTTAATGAAAAACTGTTTTTT
CASSYYQTGVNEKLFF
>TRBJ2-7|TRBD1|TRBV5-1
TGCGCCAGCAGCTCGCAAGGACAGGGGGCCTCCTACGAGCAGTACTTC
CASSSQGQGASYEQYF
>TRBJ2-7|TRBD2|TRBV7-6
TGTGCCAGCAGCCGCGACGGGACTAGCCGTGGCGAGCAGTACTTC
CASSRDGTSRGEQYF
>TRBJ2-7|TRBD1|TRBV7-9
TGTGCCAGCGGGACAGGTAGGGGCTACGAGCAGTACTTC
CASGTGRGYEQYF